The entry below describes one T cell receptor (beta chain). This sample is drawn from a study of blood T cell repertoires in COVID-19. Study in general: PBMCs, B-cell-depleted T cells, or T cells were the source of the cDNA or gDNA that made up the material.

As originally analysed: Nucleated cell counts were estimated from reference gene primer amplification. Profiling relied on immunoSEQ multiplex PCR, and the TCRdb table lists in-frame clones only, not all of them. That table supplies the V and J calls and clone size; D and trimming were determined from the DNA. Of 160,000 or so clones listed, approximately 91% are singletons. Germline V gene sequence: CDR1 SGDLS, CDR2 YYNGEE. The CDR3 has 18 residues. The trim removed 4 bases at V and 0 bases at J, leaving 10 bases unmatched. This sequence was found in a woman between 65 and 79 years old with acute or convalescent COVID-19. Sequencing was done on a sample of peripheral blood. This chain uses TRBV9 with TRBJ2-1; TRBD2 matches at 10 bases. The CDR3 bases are TGTGCCAGCAGCCCCAGGACTAGCGGCCTACTCTCCTACAATGAGCAGTTCTTC. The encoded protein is CASSPRTSGLLSYNEQFF.